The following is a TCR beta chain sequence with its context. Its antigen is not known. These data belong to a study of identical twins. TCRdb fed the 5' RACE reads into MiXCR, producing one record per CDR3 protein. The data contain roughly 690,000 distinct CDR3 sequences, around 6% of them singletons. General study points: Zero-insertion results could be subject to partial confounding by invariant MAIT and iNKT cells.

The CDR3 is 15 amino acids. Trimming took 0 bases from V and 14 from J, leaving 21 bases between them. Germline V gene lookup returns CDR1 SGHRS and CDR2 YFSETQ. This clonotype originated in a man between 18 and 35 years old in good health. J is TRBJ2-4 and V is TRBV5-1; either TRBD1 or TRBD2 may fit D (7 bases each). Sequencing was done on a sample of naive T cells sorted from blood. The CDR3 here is CASSLDWQGGTFEYF. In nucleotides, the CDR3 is TGCGCCAGCAGCTTGGATTGGCAGGGGGGGACCTTTGAGTACTTC.